A single sample is the source of the 10 T cell receptor beta chains below, sequenced in a study of T cells in Graves' hyperthyroidism and ophthalmopathy. RNA transcripts provided the source from which TCR beta CDR3 regions were amplified. TCR CDR3 regions were first amplified by RT-PCR with HTBI primers. Each CDR3 protein gets one entry after TCRdb re-called the multiplex PCR reads with MiXCR. The repertoire has 350,000 to 450,000 distinct CDR3 sequences, around an eighth of them found once; the top ten carry under 30%. Material: blood. The receptors were gathered from a man aged 50 or older with Graves' ophthalmopathy.

The sample holds many counts of this clonotype. The V gene is TRBV7-2, the J gene TRBJ2-1, with 8 bases aligning to TRBD2. The CDR3 runs 14 residues. V lost 4 bases and J lost 9; bases outside the gene matches: 8. CDR1 is SGHTA and CDR2 is FQGNSA in the germline V gene. This CDR3 is CASSYLRGVSEQFF. Written as DNA, the CDR3 is TGTGCCAGCAGCTACCTGCGGGGGGTCAGTGAGCAGTTCTTC.

This clonotype has at least ten counts. The V gene is TRBV9, the J gene TRBJ2-5; a weak D match, TRBD1 (6 bases). With 4 bases removed from V and 5 bases from J, the gap between germline ends came to 15 bases. The CDR3 sequence is 14 residues long. The V gene's germline CDR1 is SGDLS and CDR2 YYNGEE. The DNA of the CDR3 is TGTGCCAGCAGCCCCCGAGGGGGATCCGAGACCCAGTACTTC. This gives the protein CASSPRGGSETQYF. The entire variable domain, with the rest obtained from reference TRBV9 and TRBJ2-5, is as follows: DSGVTQTPKHLITATGQRVTLRCSPRSGDLSVYWYQQSLDQGLQFLIQYYNGEERAKGNILERFSAQQFPDLHSELNLSSLELGDSALYFCASSPRGGSETQYFGPGTRLLVL.

This clonotype was recorded a few times. This may be a read error, as it is one base from a much larger clone. The rearrangement joins TRBV28 to TRBJ2-1; 7 positions agree with TRBD1. Germline-derived CDR1 and CDR2 are MDHEN and SYDVKM. The CDR3 spans 16 residues. J lost 6 bases, V lost 1 base, and 9 bases had no gene match. The CDR3 sequence: CASSLSGTEYCNEQFF. In DNA, the CDR3 is TGTGCCAGCAGTTTATCCGGGACAGAGTACTGCAATGAGCAGTTCTTC.

This chain links TRBV5-1 with TRBJ2-1; unclear D gene. Germline V gives CDR1 SGHRS, CDR2 YFSETQ. The V gene lost 1 base and the J gene lost 5 bases, with 10 bases spanning the gap. The CDR3 consists of 14 residues. The CDR3 coding sequence is TGCGCCAGCAGCTTGATAGGCAGCCACAATGAGCAGTTCTTC. Protein sequence: CASSLIGSHNEQFF.

Regarding this clonotype: A much larger clone lies a single base off, so this may be a read error. The rearrangement joins TRBV10-3 to TRBJ2-5, with D unresolved. Per germline, CDR1 ENHRY and CDR2 SYGVKD. The CDR3 sequence is 15 residues long. CDR3: CAISDPSWVQETRYF. The CDR3 coding sequence is TGTGCCATCAGTGACCCCTCGTGGGTACAAGAGACCCGGTACTTC.

This clonotype has at least ten counts. The rearrangement joins TRBV20-1 to TRBJ2-7; 10 nucleotides align to TRBD2. Germline CDR1 and CDR2: DFQATT and SNEGSKA (reference sequence). V lost 0 bases, J lost 5 bases, and 7 bases stayed unmatched. CDR3 length: 15 residues. The CDR3 loop reads CSARDAPSGSNEQYF. The CDR3, as DNA: TGCAGTGCTAGAGATGCTCCTAGCGGGAGTAACGAGCAGTACTTC.

This clonotype was counted many times. The V gene is TRBV3-1, the J gene TRBJ1-2; D not resolved. V was cut by 1 base and J by 4 bases, with 13 bases left in between. This CDR3 spans 15 amino acids. The germline V gene encodes CDR1 LGHDT and CDR2 YNNKEL (reference sequence). The DNA of the CDR3 is TGTGCCAGCAGCCAAGTTACAGTGGGTCCCTATGGCTACACCTTC. Residues: CASSQVTVGPYGYTF.

This clonotype came up many times. The chain uses TRBV18 and TRBJ2-5; D gene ambiguous. The V end lost 3 bases, the J end lost 2 bases, and 4 bases lay between the germline ends. CDR1 and CDR2 (germline): KGHSH, LQKENI. The CDR3 loop spans 12 amino acids. CDR3 sequence: CASSPGQETQYF. CDR3 bases: TGTGCCAGCTCACCGGGACAAGAGACCCAGTACTTC.

This clonotype was counted many times. The CDR3 loop reads CASRPLAISYNEQFF. The CDR3 bases are TGTGCCAGCAGGCCCCTCGCTATTTCCTACAATGAGCAGTTCTTC. The chain is built from TRBV12-3 or TRBV12-4 and TRBJ2-1; D unclear. This CDR3 contains 15 residues. The V and J ends lost 6 bases and 1 base respectively, with 13 bases between them.

This clonotype was recorded once. A much more abundant neighbour one base away suggests this may be a read error. V gene TRBV12-3 or TRBV12-4 combines with J gene TRBJ2-7; unclear D gene. V lost 3 bases, J lost 3 bases, and 9 bases lay in between. CDR3 size: 13 residues. The CDR3 DNA is TGTGCCAGCAGTTTTTCATGGTACTACGAGCAGTACTTC. Protein product: CASSFSWYYEQYF.